The clone carrying this TCR beta chain was seen more than once but under ten times. The protocol was immunoSEQ multiplex PCR, while the TCRdb copy is restricted to in-frame clones and leaves out a portion. There are 140,000 to 150,000 clones in the sample; about 80% occur only once, and around 5% lies in the top ten. This sample is part of a study of blood T cell repertoires in COVID-19. This TCR came from a human donor in a cohort sampled during active COVID-19. Sequenced material: peripheral blood.

Written as DNA, the CDR3 is TGTGCCAGCAGGCCTCGTCAGGGAAGTAATTCACCCCTCCACTTT. This sequence encodes CASRPRQGSNSPLHF. This chain connects TRBV28 to TRBJ1-6, with D perhaps matching TRBD1 (5 bases). Germline CDR1 reads MDHEN; CDR2 reads SYDVKM. This CDR3 comprises 15 residues. Between the trimmed V and J ends, which lost 6 bases and 6 bases, there was a span of 15 bases. The entire variable domain, with the rest obtained from reference TRBV28 and TRBJ1-6, is as follows: DVKVTQSSRYLVKRTGEKVFLECVQDMDHENMFWYRQDPGLGLRLIYFSYDVKMKEKGDIPEGYSVSREKKERFSLILESASTNQTSMYLCASRPRQGSNSPLHFGNGTRLTVT.